The 15 T cell receptor beta chains below all came from one sample that was sequenced in a study of cytomegalovirus exposure and HLA in healthy donors. Measured with immunoSEQ multiplex PCR; TCRdb has only the in-frame clones, and not every one. Found here are some 75,000 clones, 96% of them singletons; the top ten hold 1.3%. Sequenced sample: PBMCs. Every receptor here comes from a woman in her late teens or twenties in good health and CMV-seronegative.

V is TRBV7-2 and J is TRBJ1-5, with D uncertain. The CDR3 contains 15 residues. Looked up from germline, CDR1 is SGHTA and CDR2 is FQGNSA. The germline V and J ends were trimmed by 5 bases and 2 bases, with 13 bases remaining between them. This CDR3 is CASSRLGVGNQPQHF. CDR3 bases: TGTGCCAGCAGCCGTCTCGGAGTAGGCAATCAGCCCCAGCATTTT.

V and J are TRBV2 and TRBJ1-5; D possibly corresponds to TRBD1 (5 bases). Germline lookup yields CDR1 SNHLY and CDR2 FYNNEI. The V end was cut by 8 bases, the J end by 5 bases, with 16 bases between. The length of the CDR3 is 14 residues. As DNA, the CDR3 is TGTGCCAGCCTGGCGGGACGATTGGATCAGCCCCAGCATTTT. Protein: CASLAGRLDQPQHF.

The rearrangement uses TRBV11-2 and TRBJ2-5, with 7 nucleotides matching TRBD1. Per germline, CDR1 SGHAT and CDR2 FQNNGV. V trimming: 5 bases; J trimming: 2 bases; junction bases outside the gene matches: 5. The CDR3 contains 14 residues. The DNA of the CDR3 is TGTGCCAGCAGCCTGGGACAGCCGCAAGAGACCCAGTACTTC. Its protein product is CASSLGQPQETQYF. The full variable domain, with the rest looked up from reference TRBV11-2 and TRBJ2-5, is EAGVAQSPRYKIIEKRQSVAFWCNPISGHATLYWYQQILGQGPKLLIQFQNNGVVDDSQLPKDRFSAERLKGVDSTLKIQPAKLEDSAVYLCASSLGQPQETQYFGPGTRLLVL.

CDR3 DNA: TGTGCCTGGAGTGGACACGACAATCAGCCCCAGCATTTT. It yields the protein CAWSGHDNQPQHF. The chain carries TRBV30 and TRBJ1-5, with D unresolved. V lost 1 base and J lost 3, with 7 bases in between. Germline CDR1 reads GTSNPN; CDR2 reads SVGIG (reference sequence). CDR3 size: 13 residues.

The table lists this clone with a count of one. The chain combines TRBV7-6 with TRBJ1-4; no firm D call. V gave up 4 bases and J gave up 2 bases, with 14 bases separating them. CDR3 size: 16 residues. CDR1 SGHVS and CDR2 FNYEAQ come from the germline V gene. CDR3 nucleotides: TGTGCCAGCAGCTCCGTCCCGGGAAGCACTAATGAAAAACTGTTTTTT. This codes for CASSSVPGSTNEKLFF.

V usage is TRBV18 and J usage is TRBJ2-2; perhaps TRBD2 as D (5 bases). Deletions cut 3 bases from V and 4 bases from J, with 9 bases between. This CDR3 comprises 14 residues. Germline CDR1 and CDR2: KGHSH and LQKENI. DNA of the CDR3: TGTGCCAGCTCACCTGTAACTAGCACCGGGGAGCTGTTTTTT. Amino acids: CASSPVTSTGELFF.

The chain uses TRBV19 and TRBJ1-1; TRBD1 might be the D (6 bases). Trimming left V 6 bases short and J 1 base short, with 9 bases between. The CDR3 sequence is 13 residues long. Germline loops: CDR1 LNHDA, CDR2 SQIVND (reference sequence). The CDR3 DNA follows: TGTGCCAGTAGGGGACAAGCGAACACTGAAGCTTTCTTT. This sequence encodes CASRGQANTEAFF.

The genes are TRBV6-6 and TRBJ2-1; 10 bases match TRBD1. V lost 5 bases to trimming and J lost 7 bases; unmatched junction nucleotides: 8. The V gene's germline CDR1 is MNHNY and CDR2 SVGAGI (reference sequence). The CDR3 is 15 residues long. The CDR3 loop reads CASSLPGQGRNEQFF. DNA for the CDR3: TGTGCCAGCAGTCTACCGGGACAGGGGAGGAATGAGCAGTTCTTC.

CDR3 sequence: CSVVTENYGYTF. The CDR3 region has the DNA TGCAGCGTTGTTACGGAGAACTATGGCTACACCTTC. This chain connects TRBV29-1 to TRBJ1-2; D uncertain. CDR3 size: 12 residues. The germline gives CDR1 SQVTM, CDR2 ANQGSEA. With 4 bases removed from V and 2 bases from J, the gap between germline ends came to 8 bases.

The chain joins TRBV30 to TRBJ1-2; TRBD1 matches 7 bases. This CDR3 contains 14 residues. From germline, CDR1 is GTSNPN and CDR2 SVGIG (reference sequence). V was clipped by 0 bases and J by 4 bases; unmatched bases: 5. CDR3 DNA: TGTGCCTGGAGTGTAGGGGGCAGGGGCTATGGCTACACCTTC. Translating it yields CAWSVGGRGYGYTF.

This CDR3 is CATSRESGTAGEQYF. The CDR3 DNA sequence: TGTGCCACCAGCAGAGAGAGCGGTACGGCGGGCGAGCAGTACTTC. This chain uses TRBV15 with TRBJ2-7, with TRBD2 as a possible D gene (5 bases). Trimming stripped 0 bases from V and 6 bases from J, with 15 bases between. From germline, CDR1 is LNHNV and CDR2 YYDKDF (reference sequence). The CDR3 loop spans 15 amino acids.

This clone was observed once. The chain joins TRBV5-1 to TRBJ1-3; 9 bases agree with TRBD1. Germline CDR1 SGHRS, CDR2 YFSETQ. The trim removed 0 bases at V and 1 base at J, leaving 20 bases unmatched. The length of the CDR3 is 22 residues. CDR3 loop: CASSLGLGQGHLKKQSGNTIYF. DNA for the CDR3: TGCGCCAGCAGCTTGGGCTTGGGACAGGGCCATCTCAAGAAACAATCTGGAAACACCATATATTTT.

V and J are TRBV27 and TRBJ1-6; TRBD1 might be the D (5 bases). The length of the CDR3 is 15 residues. V was clipped by 4 bases and J by 2 bases, with 9 bases between them. Germline V gene data show CDR1 as MNHEY and CDR2 as SMNVEV (reference sequence). The CDR3 protein is CASSYGGPYNSPLHF. As DNA, the CDR3 is TGTGCCAGCAGTTACGGGGGTCCCTATAATTCACCCCTCCACTTT.

The V call is TRBV25-1, the J call TRBJ2-1, with TRBD1 matching over 8 bases. J was trimmed by 6 bases and V by 5 bases; bases with no gene match: 9. The germline V gene has CDR1 MGHDK and CDR2 SYGVNS. The CDR3 extends over 15 amino acids. The CDR3 reads CASSPDRVISNEQFF. DNA for the CDR3: TGTGCCAGCAGTCCGGACAGGGTGATTTCCAATGAGCAGTTCTTC. The whole variable domain, remainder taken from reference TRBV25-1 and TRBJ2-1, is EADIYQTPRYLVIGTGKKITLECSQTMGHDKMYWYQQDPGMELHLIHYSYGVNSTEKGDLSSESTVSRIRTEHFPLTLESARPSHTSQYLCASSPDRVISNEQFFGPGTRLTVL.

The chain links TRBV6-1 to TRBJ1-5, with 8 bases that match TRBD1. The V gene end was trimmed by 3 bases and the J gene end by 0 bases; junction bases not matched to a gene: 10. CDR1 is MNHNS and CDR2 is SASEGT in the germline V gene. The length of the CDR3 is 18 residues. As DNA, the CDR3 is TGTGCCAGCAGTGAGTTCGGACAGGGTACCCATAGCAATCAGCCCCAGCATTTT. Translation gives CASSEFGQGTHSNQPQHF.